The 32 T cell receptor beta chains below all came from one sample that was sequenced in a study of T cells in Graves' hyperthyroidism and ophthalmopathy. RNA transcripts provided the source from which TCR beta CDR3 regions were amplified. The TCR CDR3 first-round RT-PCR relied on the HTBI primer set. TCRdb re-derived calls from the multiplex PCR reads in MiXCR, one entry per CDR3 protein. The profile shows 350,000 to 400,000 distinct CDR3 sequences, more than 12% of them singletons. The material sequenced was blood. The origin of the receptors is a woman aged 30 to 39 with Graves' hyperthyroidism.

As for this clonotype: With a much larger clone just one base away, this may be a read error. V usage is TRBV10-3 and J usage is TRBJ1-1; D unclear. The CDR3 contains 14 residues. The germline gives CDR1 ENHRY, CDR2 SYGVKD. The CDR3 sequence is CAICEARGGTEAFF. The CDR3 DNA sequence: TGTGCCATCTGTGAGGCTCGGGGAGGCACTGAAGCTTTCTTT.

This clonotype was recorded a few times. V and J are TRBV19 and TRBJ1-1; D uncertain. The V gene lost 7 bases and the J gene lost 0 bases, with 15 bases spanning the gap. Germline lookup yields CDR1 LNHDA and CDR2 SQIVND (reference sequence). This CDR3 is built from 15 residues. In DNA form, the CDR3 reads TGTGCCAGTACTTCCGGGCCAGGCATGAACACTGAAGCTTTCTTT. Translation: CASTSGPGMNTEAFF.

In its sample, this clonotype was seen a few times. The rearrangement uses TRBV13 and TRBJ2-2; 8 positions match TRBD2. V was pared by 6 bases and J by 2 bases, with 8 bases of the junction left unmatched. The CDR3 loop spans 16 amino acids. CDR1 is PRHDT and CDR2 is FYEKMQ in the germline V gene (reference sequence). Written as DNA, the CDR3 is TGTGCCAGCAGGGGCGAAGCGGGAGAAAACACCGGGGAGCTGTTTTTT. This translates into CASRGEAGENTGELFF.

At least ten counts were recorded for this clonotype. The chain joins TRBV6-1 to TRBJ2-5, with a weak D call TRBD2 (6 bases). The CDR3 loop spans 13 amino acids. Trimming shortened V by 7 bases and J by 5 bases, and 14 bases separated the two germline ends. The germline CDR1 and CDR2 sequences are MNHNS and SASEGT. The CDR3 DNA sequence: TGTGCCAGCACCCGATCCGGAGGGGAGACCCAGTACTTC. As protein: CASTRSGGETQYF.

This clonotype was counted at least ten times. The chain carries TRBV7-9 and TRBJ2-7; 8 bases match TRBD2. Germline CDR1 and CDR2: SEHNR and FQNEAQ (reference sequence). The V gene end was trimmed by 2 bases and the J gene end by 2 bases; junction bases not matched to a gene: 2. This CDR3 region has 14 residues. The CDR3 region has the DNA TGTGCCAGCAGCTTATACGGGAGGGCCTACGAGCAGTACTTC. Translated: CASSLYGRAYEQYF.

This clonotype has at least ten counts. The chain combines TRBV11-2 with TRBJ1-1; TRBD1 is a possible D gene (5 bases). V lost 0 bases and J lost 0, with 11 bases in between. Germline lookup yields CDR1 SGHAT and CDR2 FQNNGV. This CDR3 is 16 amino acids long. DNA for the CDR3: TGTGCCAGCAGCTTAGATTCAGGGAGGGTGAACACTGAAGCTTTCTTT. It encodes CASSLDSGRVNTEAFF.

This clonotype showed up many times. The CDR3, as DNA: TGTGCCAGCAGCGTGAGATCAGGGGAGGGTACTGAAGCTTTCTTT. It yields the protein CASSVRSGEGTEAFF. This sequence joins TRBV9 and TRBJ1-1; D may be TRBD1 (6 bases). V gave up 2 bases and J gave up 5 bases, with 16 bases separating them. The CDR3 is made up of 15 amino acids. Germline V gene lookup returns CDR1 SGDLS and CDR2 YYNGEE. Full variable domain (outside the CDR3, taken from reference TRBV9 and TRBJ1-1): DSGVTQTPKHLITATGQRVTLRCSPRSGDLSVYWYQQSLDQGLQFLIQYYNGEERAKGNILERFSAQQFPDLHSELNLSSLELGDSALYFCASSVRSGEGTEAFFGQGTRLTVV.

There are many counts of this clonotype. The chain carries TRBV30 and TRBJ1-1; D is undetermined. CDR3 length equals 13 residues. Germline V gene data show CDR1 as GTSNPN and CDR2 as SVGIG (reference sequence). Trimming stripped 7 bases from V and 1 base from J, with 13 bases between. The CDR3 DNA reads as TGTGCCTCAGTGCCTCCGAAGAACACTGAAGCTTTCTTT. It specifies CASVPPKNTEAFF. The whole variable domain, filled in from reference TRBV30 and TRBJ1-1, reads SQTIHQWPATLVQPVGSPLSLECTVEGTSNPNLYWYRQAAGRGLQLLFYSVGIGQISSEVPQNLSASRPQDRQFILSSKKLLLSDSGFYLCASVPPKNTEAFFGQGTRLTVV.

The chain links TRBV6-1 to TRBJ2-7; a possible D gene is TRBD2 (6 bases). Germline CDR1 is MNHNS and CDR2 is SASEGT. With 7 bases removed from V and 4 bases from J, the gap between germline ends came to 17 bases. This CDR3 has 14 residues. For the CDR3, the DNA is TGTGCCAGCATGGGGCTAACGGGAGCTTACGAGCAGTACTTC. Translated, it gives CASMGLTGAYEQYF.

This clonotype was seen a few times. The gene calls are TRBV6-1 and TRBJ2-1, with D possibly matching TRBD2 (6 bases). The germline CDR1 and CDR2 sequences are MNHNS and SASEGT. Trimming left V 6 bases short and J 7 bases short, with 10 bases between. The CDR3 has 12 amino acids. The CDR3 spells CASSNAGNEQFF. The DNA for the CDR3 is TGTGCCAGCAGCAACGCGGGGAATGAGCAGTTCTTC.

The chain is built from TRBV10-3 and TRBJ1-1; unclear D gene. CDR3 size: 13 residues. Germline V lookup: CDR1 ENHRY, CDR2 SYGVKD. With 2 bases removed from V and 2 bases from J, the gap between germline ends came to 6 bases. CDR3: CAISETANTEAFF. The DNA for the CDR3 is TGTGCCATCAGTGAGACAGCTAACACTGAAGCTTTCTTT.

V and J are TRBV20-1 and TRBJ1-1; possible D gene TRBD1, 5 bases. The CDR3 has 13 amino acids. Germline lookup yields CDR1 DFQATT and CDR2 SNEGSKA (reference sequence). V lost 3 bases and J lost 6, with 14 bases in between. This CDR3 reads CSARGQGSSEAFF. For the CDR3, the DNA is TGCAGTGCTAGGGGCCAGGGTAGTTCTGAAGCTTTCTTT.

The chain employs TRBV2 and TRBJ2-1; 8 bases are shared with TRBD2. The CDR3 has 15 amino acids. Germline V gives CDR1 SNHLY, CDR2 FYNNEI. After removal of 1 base from V and 9 bases from J, the junction contained 8 bases not matched to a gene. CDR3 sequence reads: CASSEGLAIGIEQFF. The CDR3 nucleotides are TGTGCCAGCAGTGAAGGACTAGCGATAGGAATTGAGCAGTTCTTC.

The table lists this clonotype with a count of one. The J gene is TRBJ2-2, the V gene TRBV19; D remains unclear. This CDR3 has 16 residues. V dropped 3 bases and J dropped 0 bases, with 11 bases sitting between them. Germline values: CDR1 LNHDA, CDR2 SQIVND (reference sequence). The CDR3 coding sequence is TGTGCCAGTAGTATCCCTGGGTGGACGAACACCGGGGAGCTGTTTTTT. Translated, it gives CASSIPGWTNTGELFF.

This clonotype was observed a handful of times. The rearrangement joins TRBV20-1 to TRBJ2-5, with a possible D match to TRBD2 (5 bases). Germline loops: CDR1 DFQATT, CDR2 SNEGSKA (reference sequence). CDR3 length equals 14 residues. V lost 0 bases and J 0 bases, leaving 8 bases between the germline ends. CDR3 DNA sequence: TGCAGTGCTAGAGATTGGCGGGACCAAGAGACCCAGTACTTC. Amino acids: CSARDWRDQETQYF.

J is TRBJ2-2 and V is TRBV7-3; no clear D gene. The CDR3 is made up of 13 amino acids. Deletions cut 1 base from V and 7 bases from J, with 7 bases between. Germline V CDR1 and CDR2: SGHTA, FQGTGA. This chain's CDR3 is CASSLNSGGELFF. CDR3 nucleotide sequence: TGTGCCAGCAGCTTAAACTCTGGCGGGGAGCTGTTTTTT. Combining the CDR3 with reference TRBV7-3 and TRBJ2-2 gives the whole variable domain GAGVSQTPSNKVTEKGKYVELRCDPISGHTALYWYRQSLGQGPEFLIYFQGTGAADDSGLPNDRFFAVRPEGSVSTLKIQRTERGDSAVYLCASSLNSGGELFFGEGSRLTVL.

In this sample, this clonotype turned up many times. The rearrangement links TRBV29-1 to TRBJ2-7, with D perhaps TRBD1 (6 bases). The germline V gene encodes CDR1 SQVTM and CDR2 ANQGSEA. Trimming cost V 4 bases and J 0 bases, with 16 bases left between them. The CDR3 has 15 amino acids. The CDR3 sequence: CSVVGAGTSSYEQYF. The CDR3 DNA reads TGCAGCGTTGTAGGAGCCGGGACAAGCTCCTACGAGCAGTACTTC.

This clonotype was picked up a small number of times. The rearrangement uses TRBV3-1 and TRBJ2-1; D is perhaps TRBD1 (7 bases). With 3 bases removed from V and 5 bases from J, the gap between germline ends came to 17 bases. From germline, CDR1 is LGHDT and CDR2 YNNKEL (reference sequence). This CDR3 has 16 residues. CDR3 region: CASSHFRGTAHNEQFF. The CDR3 DNA follows: TGTGCCAGCAGCCACTTTCGGGGGACAGCACACAATGAGCAGTTCTTC.

This clonotype has at least ten counts. This chain uses TRBV6-4 with TRBJ2-7, with TRBD2 matching 11 bases. V shed 0 bases, J shed 4 bases, and the junction held 14 bases outside the gene matches. Germline values: CDR1 MRHNA, CDR2 SNTAGT. This CDR3 is built from 19 residues. The CDR3: CASSDSGTRTSGRLYEQYF. Written as DNA, the CDR3 is TGTGCCAGCAGTGACTCCGGAACTCGTACTAGCGGGAGATTATACGAGCAGTACTTC.

CDR3 amino acids: CASSLWRDGYEQYF. CDR3 nucleotides: TGTGCCAGCAGCTTGTGGAGGGACGGCTACGAGCAGTACTTC. The rearrangement joins TRBV7-2 to TRBJ2-7; a weak D match, TRBD2 (6 bases). Trimming stripped 3 bases from V and 3 bases from J, with 12 bases between. In germline, CDR1 is SGHTA, CDR2 FQGNSA. The CDR3 totals 14 residues. Combining the CDR3 with reference TRBV7-2 and TRBJ2-7 gives the whole variable domain GAGVSQSPSNKVTEKGKDVELRCDPISGHTALYWYRQSLGQGLEFLIYFQGNSAPDKSGLPSDRFSAERTGGSVSTLTIQRTQQEDSAVYLCASSLWRDGYEQYFGPGTRLTVT.

This clonotype has more than one count but fewer than ten. The CDR3 region is CASTSLPGPGTGELFF. The CDR3 DNA follows: TGCGCCAGCACCTCCCTCCCGGGGCCGGGGACCGGGGAGCTGTTTTTT. V usage is TRBV5-1 and J usage is TRBJ2-2; TRBD1 or TRBD2 may be the D gene (5 bases each). V was cut by 6 bases and J by 5 bases, with 20 bases left in between. The CDR3 is made up of 16 amino acids. Germline-derived CDR1 and CDR2 are SGHRS and YFSETQ.

This clonotype was recorded many times. The chain employs TRBV28 and TRBJ2-3; TRBD2 aligns across 9 bases. This CDR3 region has 13 residues. V dropped 11 bases and J dropped 3; count of bases not matched to a gene: 6. Germline values: CDR1 MDHEN, CDR2 SYDVKM. CDR3: CAGSGSLTDTQYF. The CDR3 coding sequence is TGTGCCGGTAGCGGGAGTTTAACAGATACGCAGTATTTT.

This clonotype was detected many times. The rearrangement joins TRBV6-1 to TRBJ1-5, with TRBD1 matching over 8 bases. V was clipped by 6 bases and J by 0 bases; unmatched bases: 4. This CDR3 is built from 15 residues. CDR1 and CDR2 from the germline V gene are MNHNS and SASEGT. CDR3 nucleotides: TGTGCCAGCAGGGGGACAGGCTATAGCAATCAGCCCCAGCATTTT. This codes for CASRGTGYSNQPQHF.

This clonotype turned up a few times. Possible read error: a much larger clone is one base away. Because it lacks the conserved phenylalanine or tryptophan at the end, this CDR3 is likely a read error. The chain joins TRBV7-2 to TRBJ1-1; D uncertain. V was shortened by 6 bases and J by 5 bases, with 10 bases between the two germline ends. Germline values: CDR1 SGHTA, CDR2 FQGNSA. The CDR3 consists of 12 residues. In DNA form, the CDR3 reads TGTGCCAGCAGTTTTCTGGGGACTGAAGCTTTCCTT. Protein sequence: CASSFLGTEAFL.

A few counts support this clonotype. The chain recombines TRBV20-1 with TRBJ1-1; D is unresolved. Germline V CDR1 and CDR2: DFQATT, SNEGSKA (reference sequence). This CDR3 contains 8 residues. The CDR3 region is CRGSEAFF. In DNA, the CDR3 is TGCAGGGGCTCTGAAGCTTTCTTT.

In this sample, this clonotype turned up many times. The chain links TRBV18 to TRBJ2-7; no clear D gene. CDR3 length equals 14 residues. V was clipped by 0 bases and J by 5 bases, with 11 bases between them. The germline CDR1 and CDR2 sequences are KGHSH and LQKENI. The CDR3 DNA reads TGTGCCAGCTCACCACCAAATTCAGGCCACGAGCAGTACTTC. It specifies CASSPPNSGHEQYF. The full variable domain, its missing parts supplied by reference TRBV18 and TRBJ2-7, is NAGVMQNPRHLVRRRGQEARLRCSPMKGHSHVYWYRQLPEEGLKFMVYLQKENIIDESGMPKERFSAEFPKEGPSILRIQQVVRGDSAAYFCASSPPNSGHEQYFGPGTRLTVT.

In its sample, this clonotype was seen many times. V gene TRBV6-1 combines with J gene TRBJ2-7; D may be TRBD2 (5 bases). CDR3 length equals 17 residues. Germline V CDR1 and CDR2: MNHNS, SASEGT. V lost 0 bases and J 1 base, leaving 16 bases between the germline ends. CDR3 region: CASSEARLSGMSYEQYF. As DNA, the CDR3 is TGTGCCAGCAGTGAAGCGCGGTTATCCGGGATGTCCTACGAGCAGTACTTC.

This clonotype came up a few times. V and J are TRBV19 and TRBJ2-7; 9 nucleotides align to TRBD2. This CDR3 comprises 16 residues. Trimming removed 4 bases from V and 7 bases from J; junction bases left unmatched: 14. The germline V gene has CDR1 LNHDA and CDR2 SQIVND (reference sequence). The CDR3 DNA follows: TGTGCCAGTAGTAACCCTAGCGGGGCCGTCTGGAGGGAGCAGTACTTC. Translating it yields CASSNPSGAVWREQYF.

This clonotype was detected only a few times. The chain links TRBV7-2 to TRBJ2-2, with TRBD2 matching over 10 bases. The CDR3 covers 14 residues. Losses at the gene ends were 5 bases for V and 7 bases for J; bases not matched to a gene: 4. Germline lookup yields CDR1 SGHTA and CDR2 FQGNSA. The CDR3 here is CASSKGLAIGELFF. CDR3 in DNA: TGTGCCAGCAGCAAGGGACTAGCGATCGGGGAGCTGTTTTTT.

Comments on this clonotype: With a much larger clone just one base away, this may be a read error. The chain employs TRBV28 and TRBJ2-7, with TRBD1 matching 8 bases. The V gene's germline CDR1 is MDHEN and CDR2 SYDVKM. This CDR3 is built from 13 residues. Losses at the gene ends were 11 bases for V and 2 bases for J; bases not matched to a gene: 8. The CDR3, as DNA: TGTGCCGGCATCCAGACAGGGGCCTACGAGCAGTACTTC. Residues: CAGIQTGAYEQYF.

This clonotype appeared many times. The rearrangement uses TRBV13 and TRBJ2-1; no clear D. The CDR3 extends over 14 amino acids. V lost 6 bases, J lost 8 bases, and 17 bases lay in between. CDR1 and CDR2 (germline): PRHDT, FYEKMQ (reference sequence). CDR3 DNA: TGTGCCAGCAGACATAGTAGCTATCAGCATGAGCAGTTCTTC. The encoded protein is CASRHSSYQHEQFF.

About this clonotype itself: Possible read error: a much larger clone is one base away. No conserved phenylalanine or tryptophan ends this CDR3, so it is likely a read error. V is TRBV6-2 or TRBV6-3 and J is TRBJ1-2, with a tentative D call TRBD1 (6 bases). This CDR3 is built from 14 residues. Germline V gives CDR1 MNHEY, CDR2 SVGEGT. Deletions cut 4 bases from V and 8 bases from J, with 17 bases between. The CDR3 is CASSLGGPPGGYTL. CDR3 nucleotides: TGTGCCAGCAGTTTGGGGGGCCCGCCGGGGGGCTACACCCTC.